A single T cell receptor beta chain is shown here with its context. What it recognizes is unknown. The data belong to a study of cytomegalovirus exposure and HLA in healthy donors. Study context: Early released data comprised about 85 million unique TCRs from HLA-typed donors. Study-level findings and limits: A further, later analysis showed that HLA-associated TCR beta chains (compared with equally common others) were more clonally expanded. TCR association rates varied by HLA locus in a later analysis, with DRB1 highest and HLA-C lowest.

In germline, CDR1 is SGHVS, CDR2 FQNEAQ. The CDR3 covers 16 residues. Trimming cost V 5 bases and J 6 bases; bases outside gene matches: 6. 60 Vbeta and 13 Jbeta primers were used in PCR. Assay: immunoSEQ multiplex PCR; the TCRdb copy retains only in-frame clones and omits some. The table shows 170,000 or so clones, with 80% occurring only once. The source of this sequence is a woman between 45 and 65 years old in good health and CMV-seropositive. Sequenced material: PBMCs. The chain combines TRBV7-8 with TRBJ2-2; 13 nucleotides line up with TRBD2. In DNA form, the CDR3 reads TGTGCCAGCAGCCCTGGACTAGCGGGAGTATCCGGGGAGCTGTTTTTT. It codes for CASSPGLAGVSGELFF.